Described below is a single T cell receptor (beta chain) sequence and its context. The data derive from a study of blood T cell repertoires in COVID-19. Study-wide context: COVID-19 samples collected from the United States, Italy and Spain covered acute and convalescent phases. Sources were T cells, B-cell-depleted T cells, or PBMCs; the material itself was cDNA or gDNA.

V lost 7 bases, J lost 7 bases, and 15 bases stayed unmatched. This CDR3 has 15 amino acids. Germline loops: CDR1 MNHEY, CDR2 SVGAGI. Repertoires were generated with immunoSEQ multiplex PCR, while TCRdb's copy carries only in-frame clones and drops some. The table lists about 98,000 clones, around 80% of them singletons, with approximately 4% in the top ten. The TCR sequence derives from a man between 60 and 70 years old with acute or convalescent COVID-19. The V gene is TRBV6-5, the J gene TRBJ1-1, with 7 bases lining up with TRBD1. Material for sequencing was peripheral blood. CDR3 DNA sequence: TGTGCCAGCACTTTATCCCTGACAGGGCAGCGTGAAGCTTTCTTT. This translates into CASTLSLTGQREAFF.